A selection of T cell receptor beta chains follows, all from one sample in a study of identical twins. TCRdb ran MiXCR on the 5' RACE reads and lists one entry per CDR3 protein. The data contain 640,000 or so distinct CDR3 sequences, 6.1% of them seen just once; the ten biggest clones take up under 2%. Sequencing was carried out using naive T cells sorted from blood. The receptors were gathered from a young man in good health. Both conserved end residues are part of each CDR3. The D gene is left open where the match is weak. For some rows the clone size is stated as once, few or many, or as a class when expanded; others skip it.

TRBV20-1,TRBJ2-3,many,TRBD2,TGCAGTGCTAGCTTGCTAGCGGGAGCAGATACGCAGTATTTT,CSASLLAGADTQYF
TRBV27,TRBJ1-5,NA,NA,TGTGCCAGCAGTTTAATGGGGAATCAGCCCCAGAATTTT,CASSLMGNQPQNF
TRBV12-3/TRBV12-4,TRBJ1-5,many,NA,TGTGCCAGCAGTTCCACGGTTCAGCCCCAGCATTTT,CASSSTVQPQHF
TRBV7-2,TRBJ2-1,few,NA,TGTGCCAGCAGCCAAGCGGGCAGAACGTTGAATGAGCAGTTCTTC,CASSQAGRTLNEQFF
TRBV5-1,TRBJ1-1,NA,NA,TGCGCCAGCAGCGTCGCGGGGGCCCCGAACACTGAAGCTTTCTTT,CASSVAGAPNTEAFF
TRBV19,TRBJ1-6,NA,NA,TGTGCCAGTAGTGCCACAGGGAGTTCACCCCTCCACTTT,CASSATGSSPLHF
TRBV29-1,TRBJ2-7,NA,TRBD2,TGCAGCGTAGCCGGGACTAGCTACGAGCAGTACTTC,CSVAGTSYEQYF
TRBV6-2/TRBV6-3,TRBJ2-7,many,NA,TGTGCCAGCAGTTCAGCCTACGAGCAGTACTTC,CASSSAYEQYF
TRBV28,TRBJ2-7,many,TRBD1,TGTGCCAGCAGTCCGCCCGGGACAGGGACCTACGAGCAGTACTTC,CASSPPGTGTYEQYF
TRBV15,TRBJ2-5,NA,TRBD1,TGTGCCACCAGCAGAGATTGGGGGACAGACCAAGAGACCCAGTACTTC,CATSRDWGTDQETQYF
TRBV29-1,TRBJ2-5,many,TRBD1,TGCAGCTGGGGACAGAAAGAGACCCAGTACTTC,CSWGQKETQYF
TRBV20-1,TRBJ2-4,many,NA,TGCAGTGCCGAAGGAGGACAGAGCAAGAGTCGGTACTTC,CSAEGGQSKSRYF
TRBV11-2,TRBJ2-3,few,NA,TGTGCCAGCAGCCCCGAGGGCTCCTACACAGATACGCAGTATTTT,CASSPEGSYTDTQYF
TRBV5-5,TRBJ2-5,NA,NA,TGTGCCAGCAGCATCGGGAACCCCCAAGAGACCCAGTACTTC,CASSIGNPQETQYF
TRBV9,TRBJ2-5,many,NA,TGTGCCAGCAGCGTAAGCCCAGAAGAGACCCAGTACTTC,CASSVSPEETQYF
TRBV28,TRBJ2-1,once,TRBD2,TGTGCCAGCAGTTTACTAGCGGGAGGGCGGGATGGCTTCTTC,CASSLLAGGRDGFF
TRBV7-2,TRBJ2-1,many,NA,TGTGCCAGCAGCTTAAATAGGGTTTACAATGAGCAGTTCTTC,CASSLNRVYNEQFF
TRBV7-8,TRBJ1-1,few,NA,TGTGCCAGCAGCTTAGAGGGCAGGGCGAGCAACACTGAAGCTTTCTTT,CASSLEGRASNTEAFF
TRBV6-5,TRBJ2-1,NA,TRBD2,TGTGCCAGCAGTTACCTAGCGGGAGGAATCAATGAGCAGTTCTTC,CASSYLAGGINEQFF
TRBV7-9,TRBJ2-2,NA,NA,TGTGCCAGTCAAGACGAAGGAGCGAGCCCCCACACCGGGGAGCTGTTTTTT,CASQDEGASPHTGELFF
TRBV12-3/TRBV12-4,TRBJ2-1,many,NA,TGTGCCAGCACCGTGGGGGGCTACAATGAGCAGTTCTTC,CASTVGGYNEQFF
TRBV5-1,TRBJ2-1,NA,NA,TGCGCCAGCACACAAGGGGCCGCGAATGAGCAGTTCTTC,CASTQGAANEQFF
TRBV18,TRBJ2-7,NA,NA,TGTGCCAGCTCACCGAACAGAGCCTTCTACGAGCAGTACTTC,CASSPNRAFYEQYF
TRBV5-1,TRBJ2-7,NA,NA,TGCGCCAGCAGAAAAACCGGGACCGCGTCCTACGAGCAGTACTTC,CASRKTGTASYEQYF
TRBV12-3/TRBV12-4,TRBJ2-1,many,TRBD1,TGTGCCAGCAGTCGAGACAGGGGGCAAGGGCAGTTCTTC,CASSRDRGQGQFF
TRBV5-1,TRBJ2-7,many,NA,TGCGCCAGCAGCCTCGGTTGGGGCGGGAAGCACGAGCAGTACTTC,CASSLGWGGKHEQYF
TRBV4-2,TRBJ2-7,NA,TRBD2,TGTGCCAGCACCGCCGGGTTGCGGGAGAACTACGAGCAGTACTTC,CASTAGLRENYEQYF
TRBV6-5,TRBJ2-1,many,NA,TGTGCCAGCAGTTACCTTGTCAGTTACAATGAGCAGTTCTTC,CASSYLVSYNEQFF
TRBV5-6,TRBJ2-5,many,NA,TGTGCCAGCAGCTTGGTTGCCCAAGAGACCCAGTACTTC,CASSLVAQETQYF
TRBV12-3/TRBV12-4,TRBJ1-6,many,TRBD1,TGTGCCAGCAGGGGACAGAATAATTCACCCCTCCACTTT,CASRGQNNSPLHF
TRBV20-1,TRBJ2-1,many,NA,TGCAGTGCTAGAGATCGGAATGAGCAGTTCTTC,CSARDRNEQFF
TRBV7-2,TRBJ1-2,few,NA,TGTGCCAGCAGCTCACTGGAGGGGAGCTATGGCTACACCTTC,CASSSLEGSYGYTF
TRBV6-5,TRBJ2-2,many,TRBD1,TGTGCCAGCAGTTTAGGACAGGGCCCCCAATGGGAGCTGTTTTTT,CASSLGQGPQWELFF
TRBV20-1,TRBJ2-1,NA,NA,TGCAGTGGGGCAACTAGCAATGAGCAGTTCTTC,CSGATSNEQFF
TRBV10-3,TRBJ1-4,many,NA,TGTGCCATCAGTGAGAGGGGTGAAAAACTGTTTTTT,CAISERGEKLFF
TRBV20-1,TRBJ2-3,many,NA,TGCAGTGCTAGAGATGAGGGCACAGATACGCAGTATTTT,CSARDEGTDTQYF
TRBV27,TRBJ2-1,NA,NA,TGTGCCAGCACCCCGGTCGGGAGCTCCTACAATGAGCAGTTCTTC,CASTPVGSSYNEQFF
TRBV6-1,TRBJ2-1,NA,NA,TGTGCCAGCAGTGAAGCGATTAGCGGCTTCTACAATGAGCAGTTCTTC,CASSEAISGFYNEQFF
TRBV5-6,TRBJ2-1,few,TRBD1,TGTGCCAGCAGCTGGGAGACAGGGGGCGAGTACAATGAGCAGTTCTTC,CASSWETGGEYNEQFF
TRBV20-1,TRBJ1-5,NA,NA,TGCAGTGCTAGAGGAAATACCGAAAGCAATCAGCCCCAGCATTTT,CSARGNTESNQPQHF
TRBV20-1,TRBJ2-7,many,NA,TGCAGTGCTAGAGATATTTCCCTCTACGAGCAGTACTTC,CSARDISLYEQYF
TRBV25-1,TRBJ1-6,NA,NA,TGTGCCAGCAGTGAATCTCCAGGCAGGAATTCACCCCTCCACTTT,CASSESPGRNSPLHF
TRBV10-3,TRBJ2-1,many,NA,TGTGCCATCAGTGAAGGGAATGAGCAGTTCTTC,CAISEGNEQFF
TRBV29-1,TRBJ2-6,many,NA,TGCAGCGTTGATCCTACGGGGGCCAACGTCCTGACTTTC,CSVDPTGANVLTF
TRBV2,TRBJ2-5,few,NA,TGTGCCAGCGGAGAGGCTCGGGAGACCCAGTACTTC,CASGEARETQYF
TRBV6-1,TRBJ2-1,many,TRBD2,TGTGCCAGCGCGGGACTAGCGATAAACAATGAGCAGTTCTTC,CASAGLAINNEQFF
TRBV5-4,TRBJ2-1,few,TRBD2,TGTGCCAGCAGCTTAGGACGACTAGCAGATGAGCAGTTCTTC,CASSLGRLADEQFF
TRBV4-2,TRBJ2-7,NA,TRBD2,TGTGCCAGCAGCCCCCGAGGCGGGATTCTGGGACTAGCGGGAGAGCAGTACTTC,CASSPRGGILGLAGEQYF
TRBV7-7,TRBJ2-2,many,NA,TGTGCCAGCAGCTCAAGGGGGGACGGGGAGCTGTTTTTT,CASSSRGDGELFF
TRBV5-1,TRBJ2-1,NA,TRBD2,TGCGCCAGCGGGACTAGCGGGAGTTCCTACAATGAGCAGTTCTTC,CASGTSGSSYNEQFF
TRBV24-1,TRBJ1-2,few,NA,TGTGCCACCAGTCCGGGGAGTAACTATGGCTACACCTTC,CATSPGSNYGYTF
TRBV7-7,TRBJ2-2,many,NA,TGTGCCAGCAGCTTACTCCCAGGACCCGCGAACACCGGGGAGCTGTTTTTT,CASSLLPGPANTGELFF